Below, 32 T cell receptor beta chains from the same sample are listed, as sequenced in a study of blood T cell repertoires in COVID-19. Clones were read by immunoSEQ multiplex PCR, and TCRdb kept only the in-frame ones, dropping some. The data contain 300,000 to 400,000 clones, around 86% of them singletons. Sequences were obtained from peripheral blood. The receptors stem from a man aged 50 to 60 with active or convalescent COVID-19.

V usage is TRBV7-6 and J usage is TRBJ1-3, with 8 bases matching TRBD1. V shed 5 bases, J shed 2 bases, and the junction held 8 bases outside the gene matches. The CDR3 length is 16 residues. Germline CDR1 is SGHVS and CDR2 is FNYEAQ. In DNA form, the CDR3 reads TGTGCCAGCAGCCCCCGCTGGACAGGGACTGGAAACACCATATATTTT. The encoded protein is CASSPRWTGTGNTIYF.

The V gene is TRBV5-8, the J gene TRBJ2-1; 13 nucleotides line up with TRBD2. V was clipped by 2 bases and J by 12 bases; unmatched bases: 5. The V gene's germline CDR1 is SGHTS and CDR2 YDEGEE. CDR3 size: 14 residues. The chain's CDR3 is CASSLSTSGGRQFF. The CDR3 DNA sequence: TGTGCCAGCAGCTTATCGACTAGCGGGGGGAGGCAGTTCTTC. Looking up the rest from reference TRBV5-8 and TRBJ2-1 gives the full variable domain: EAGVTQSPTHLIKTRGQQATLRCSPISGHTSVYWYQQALGLGLQFLLWYDEGEERNRGNFPPRFSGRQFPNYSSELNVNALELEDSALYLCASSLSTSGGRQFFGPGTRLTVL.

The chain combines TRBV27 with TRBJ1-6, with 8 nucleotides matching TRBD1. CDR1 is MNHEY and CDR2 is SMNVEV in the germline V gene (reference sequence). With 2 bases clipped from V and 7 bases from J, the junction kept 4 bases outside the gene matches. The CDR3 has 15 residues. As DNA, the CDR3 is TGTGCCAGCAGTTTAGGACAGGGTTGGAATTCACCCCTCCACTTT. Its protein product is CASSLGQGWNSPLHF.

The chain couples TRBV28 to TRBJ2-7, with 8 nucleotides matching TRBD2. Germline values: CDR1 MDHEN, CDR2 SYDVKM. V shed 2 bases and J 2 bases; nucleotides not matched to a gene: 2. The CDR3 length is 14 residues. The CDR3 coding sequence is TGTGCCAGCAGTTTAGACGGGGGGGCCTACGAGCAGTACTTC. Translation: CASSLDGGAYEQYF.

The chain uses TRBV5-4 and TRBJ2-5; 7 positions agree with TRBD1. Germline loops: CDR1 SGHNT, CDR2 YYREEE (reference sequence). CDR3 length equals 16 residues. The V gene end was trimmed by 3 bases and the J gene end by 3 bases; junction bases not matched to a gene: 11. The CDR3: CASSSGTARVEETQYF. In nucleotides, the CDR3 is TGTGCCAGCAGCTCCGGGACAGCTCGTGTAGAAGAGACCCAGTACTTC.

The genes are TRBV7-2 and TRBJ2-7, with D unresolved. CDR1 is SGHTA and CDR2 is FQGNSA in the germline V gene. V was pared by 0 bases and J by 5 bases, with 14 bases between. The CDR3 is 15 amino acids. CDR3 nucleotides: TGTGCCAGCAGCTTAGCGCTCGTAGCTGGCGACGAGCAGTACTTC. This gives the protein CASSLALVAGDEQYF. Complete variable domain (other parts from reference TRBV7-2 and TRBJ2-7): GAGVSQSPSNKVTEKGKDVELRCDPISGHTALYWYRQSLGQGLEFLIYFQGNSAPDKSGLPSDRFSAERTGGSVSTLTIQRTQQEDSAVYLCASSLALVAGDEQYFGPGTRLTVT.

J is TRBJ1-2 and V is TRBV5-4; 7 bases are shared with TRBD1. From germline, CDR1 is SGHNT and CDR2 YYREEE (reference sequence). This CDR3 contains 14 residues. V was clipped by 0 bases and J by 5 bases; unmatched bases: 4. In DNA form, the CDR3 reads TGTGCCAGCAGCTTGGATATGACAGGGTATGGCTACACCTTC. This encodes CASSLDMTGYGYTF.

V and J are TRBV4-2 and TRBJ1-4, with unresolved D. The CDR3 has 16 residues. Trimming took off 0 bases at V and 7 bases at J, with 15 bases between the two ends. Germline V gene sequence: CDR1 LGHNA, CDR2 YNFKEQ. CDR3 amino acids: CASSQDRTMGSEKLFF. DNA of the CDR3: TGTGCCAGCAGCCAAGATAGGACTATGGGCAGTGAAAAACTGTTTTTT.

This rearrangement joins TRBV12-2 to TRBJ2-2; the tabulated D call, TRBD1, remains unverified against the DNA. TRBV12-2 is flagged as a pseudogene. This CDR3 region has 16 residues. CDR3 residues: CASRSWEGANTGELFF. The CDR3, as DNA: TGTGCAAGTCGCTCCTGGGAAGGGGCGAACACCGGGGAGCTGTTTTTT.

The gene calls are TRBV10-3 and TRBJ2-1; 11 nucleotides align to TRBD2. Unmatched junction bases numbered 6, after V lost 6 bases and J lost 5 bases. This CDR3 region has 15 residues. Germline V gene sequence: CDR1 ENHRY, CDR2 SYGVKD. CDR3 amino acids: CAIRQTSGGDNEQFF. The CDR3 DNA is TGTGCCATCAGACAAACTAGCGGGGGAGACAATGAGCAGTTCTTC.

The rearrangement uses TRBV7-2 and TRBJ2-7, with 7 nucleotides matching TRBD1. Germline CDR1 is SGHTA and CDR2 is FQGNSA. The ends lost 0 bases at V and 5 bases at J; junction bases unmatched: 4. The CDR3 length is 14 residues. The CDR3 DNA follows: TGTGCCAGCAGCTTAGCACAGGGGAACGACGAGCAGTACTTC. This codes for CASSLAQGNDEQYF.

The chain combines TRBV19 with TRBJ1-2; 7 bases are a match to TRBD1. From germline, CDR1 is LNHDA and CDR2 SQIVND (reference sequence). The length of the CDR3 is 14 residues. V trimming: 5 bases; J trimming: 2 bases; junction bases outside the gene matches: 5. The CDR3 DNA sequence: TGTGCCAGTAGTGAGGACAGGCACAACTATGGCTACACCTTC. As protein: CASSEDRHNYGYTF.

V gene TRBV19 combines with J gene TRBJ1-2; D gene ambiguous. Trimming took 5 bases from V and 4 from J, leaving 14 bases between them. CDR1 is LNHDA and CDR2 is SQIVND in the germline V gene (reference sequence). The CDR3 covers 14 residues. The CDR3, as DNA: TGTGCCAGTAGTCCGCGGGCCCAAATCTATGGCTACACCTTC. This codes for CASSPRAQIYGYTF.

The chain links TRBV19 to TRBJ2-3; D not resolved. V lost 6 bases to trimming and J lost 3 bases, with 19 bases between them. The CDR3 length is 16 residues. Germline CDR1 is LNHDA and CDR2 is SQIVND (reference sequence). The CDR3 region is CASRNLAPSRTDTQYF. CDR3 in DNA: TGTGCCAGTAGGAACTTGGCCCCTTCGAGGACAGATACGCAGTATTTT.

The gene calls are TRBV2 and TRBJ2-5, with 7 nucleotides matching TRBD1. Germline loops: CDR1 SNHLY, CDR2 FYNNEI. The V and J ends lost 5 bases and 4 bases, in that order; junction bases with no gene match: 10. The CDR3 totals 15 residues. CDR3 sequence (DNA): TGTGCCAGCAGTATCCAAGGGGGCTCTCCAGAGACCCAGTACTTC. It yields the protein CASSIQGGSPETQYF.

The gene calls are TRBV5-1 and TRBJ1-1, with 11 bases aligning to TRBD1. V shed 1 base, J shed 5 bases, and the junction held 4 bases outside the gene matches. The length of the CDR3 is 15 residues. CDR1 and CDR2 (germline): SGHRS, YFSETQ. The CDR3 DNA follows: TGCGCCAGCAGCTTGAACGGACAGGGGGCTACTGAAGCTTTCTTT. Encoded protein: CASSLNGQGATEAFF. Looking up the rest from reference TRBV5-1 and TRBJ1-1 gives the full variable domain: KAGVTQTPRYLIKTRGQQVTLSCSPISGHRSVSWYQQTPGQGLQFLFEYFSETQRNKGNFPGRFSGRQFSNSRSEMNVSTLELGDSALYLCASSLNGQGATEAFFGQGTRLTVV.

This clone was observed once. J is TRBJ2-1 and V is TRBV6-1; a possible D gene is TRBD1 (5 bases). This CDR3 contains 15 residues. V dropped 0 bases and J dropped 3 bases, with 9 bases sitting between them. Germline V gene sequence: CDR1 MNHNS, CDR2 SASEGT. Here the CDR3 DNA reads TGTGCCAGCAGTGAAGCGATGACAGACTACAATGAGCAGTTCTTC. This encodes CASSEAMTDYNEQFF.

This chain joins TRBV30 and TRBJ1-2, with D possibly matching TRBD1 (6 bases). The CDR3 has 14 amino acids. Germline assignment: CDR1 GTSNPN and CDR2 SVGIG (reference sequence). Trimming pared 2 bases from V and 3 bases from J, leaving 13 bases between. CDR3 DNA: TGTGCCTGGAGTTTGGGACACACGGACTATGGCTACACCTTC. Translation gives CAWSLGHTDYGYTF. The variable domain in full, completed from reference TRBV30 and TRBJ1-2, reads SQTIHQWPATLVQPVGSPLSLECTVEGTSNPNLYWYRQAAGRGLQLLFYSVGIGQISSEVPQNLSASRPQDRQFILSSKKLLLSDSGFYLCAWSLGHTDYGYTFGSGTRLTVV.

This clone has only a few counts. This chain connects TRBV28 to TRBJ2-7, with 7 bases that match TRBD2. There are 15 residues in the CDR3. The germline gives CDR1 MDHEN, CDR2 SYDVKM. With V trimmed by 5 bases and J by 0 bases, 7 bases remained unmatched. The CDR3 protein is CASSPAGGSSYEQYF. The CDR3 DNA sequence: TGTGCCAGCAGTCCTGCGGGCGGGAGCTCCTACGAGCAGTACTTC.

The V call is TRBV19, the J call TRBJ1-6; D is unresolved. In germline, CDR1 is LNHDA, CDR2 SQIVND (reference sequence). CDR3 size: 13 residues. Trimming pared 10 bases from V and 0 bases from J, leaving 7 bases between. The CDR3 DNA follows: TGTGCCACCGGGGACTCCTATAATTCACCCCTCCACTTT. Translating it yields CATGDSYNSPLHF. Full variable domain (remainder filled in from reference TRBV19 and TRBJ1-6): DGGITQSPKYLFRKEGQNVTLSCEQNLNHDAMYWYRQDPGQGLRLIYYSQIVNDFQKGDIAEGYSVSREKKESFPLTVTSAQKNPTAFYLCATGDSYNSPLHFGNGTRLTVT.

The genes are TRBV28 and TRBJ1-5; 9 nucleotides line up with TRBD1. Looked up from germline, CDR1 is MDHEN and CDR2 is SYDVKM. The CDR3 runs 16 residues. Trimming removed 5 bases from V and 2 bases from J; junction bases left unmatched: 7. The CDR3 DNA reads TGTGCCAGCAGTACGGGACAGGGCGTTGGCAATCAGCCCCAGCATTTT. Its protein is CASSTGQGVGNQPQHF.

With regard to this clone: Other nucleotide sequences from this sample produce the same CDR3. The J gene is TRBJ2-5, the V gene TRBV7-8; possibly TRBD2 for D (5 bases). The V end was cut by 2 bases, the J end by 1 base, with 8 bases between. This CDR3 spans 14 amino acids. Germline V gene lookup returns CDR1 SGHVS and CDR2 FQNEAQ. The CDR3 protein is CASSLNGVQETQYF. For the CDR3, the DNA is TGTGCCAGCAGCTTAAACGGGGTCCAAGAGACCCAGTACTTC.

The rearrangement joins TRBV4-1 to TRBJ1-6; D perhaps matches TRBD1 (5 bases). The CDR3 has 16 residues. V lost 1 base and J 7 bases, leaving 14 bases between the germline ends. The germline V gene encodes CDR1 MGHRA and CDR2 YSYEKL. In DNA, the CDR3 is TGCGCCAGCAGCCAAGGATTGGGCAGACAGAATTCACCCCTCCACTTT. It specifies CASSQGLGRQNSPLHF.

This chain uses TRBV28 with TRBJ1-3, with D uncertain. The CDR3 is 14 amino acids. V dropped 6 bases and J dropped 4 bases, with 13 bases sitting between them. Germline-derived CDR1 and CDR2 are MDHEN and SYDVKM. DNA for the CDR3: TGTGCCAGCAGAGTGGGAGGGAGCGGAAACACCATATATTTT. Protein sequence: CASRVGGSGNTIYF.

The J gene is TRBJ2-2, the V gene TRBV4-1; 9 positions match TRBD2. With 0 bases clipped from V and 5 bases from J, the junction kept 4 bases outside the gene matches. The CDR3 is 16 amino acids. Germline lookup yields CDR1 MGHRA and CDR2 YSYEKL. For the CDR3, the DNA is TGCGCCAGCAGCCAAGAGCCGGGACTAGCAACCGGGGAGCTGTTTTTT. Its translation: CASSQEPGLATGELFF.

The rearrangement joins TRBV12-3 or TRBV12-4 to TRBJ1-1; 8 bases are a match to TRBD1. V was clipped by 8 bases and J by 5 bases; unmatched bases: 7. The CDR3 covers 13 residues. The CDR3, as DNA: TGTGCCAGCTGGCAGGGGGCGCAAACTGAAGCTTTCTTT. Amino acid sequence: CASWQGAQTEAFF.

The J gene is TRBJ2-6, the V gene TRBV29-1; tentatively, D is TRBD1 (6 bases). Germline loops: CDR1 SQVTM, CDR2 ANQGSEA. V was shortened by 6 bases and J by 8 bases, with 11 bases between the two germline ends. The CDR3 spans 12 residues. The CDR3 DNA reads as TGCAGCGTAGGACAGTTTTCCAACGTCCTGACTTTC. The encoded protein is CSVGQFSNVLTF.

The chain's CDR3 is CAWSVPSRVGGYTF. CDR3 coding DNA: TGTGCCTGGAGTGTACCCAGCAGGGTCGGAGGCTACACCTTC. V and J are TRBV30 and TRBJ1-2; possibly TRBD1 for D (5 bases). The CDR3 totals 14 residues. Germline V gene sequence: CDR1 GTSNPN, CDR2 SVGIG (reference sequence). The V and J ends lost 0 bases and 8 bases respectively, with 16 bases between them. Using reference TRBV30 and TRBJ1-2 for the parts outside the CDR3, the full variable domain is SQTIHQWPATLVQPVGSPLSLECTVEGTSNPNLYWYRQAAGRGLQLLFYSVGIGQISSEVPQNLSASRPQDRQFILSSKKLLLSDSGFYLCAWSVPSRVGGYTFGSGTRLTVV.

This clone was counted a single time. J is TRBJ2-4 and V is TRBV28; D might be TRBD1 (5 bases). V lost 5 bases and J 5 bases, leaving 10 bases between the germline ends. Germline V gene data show CDR1 as MDHEN and CDR2 as SYDVKM. The CDR3 runs 13 residues. The CDR3 nucleotides are TGTGCCAGCAGTCCGTCACAGGAAAACATTCAGTACTTC. Residues: CASSPSQENIQYF.

The chain uses TRBV4-3 and TRBJ2-3; no definite D call. Looked up from germline, CDR1 is LGHNA and CDR2 is YSLEER. Trimming removed 0 bases from V and 1 base from J, with 8 bases in between. CDR3 length: 15 residues. CDR3 protein: CASSQDFGGTDTQYF. The CDR3, as DNA: TGCGCCAGCAGCCAAGATTTCGGTGGCACAGATACGCAGTATTTT.

The J gene is TRBJ2-7, the V gene TRBV3-1 (or the pseudogene TRBV3-2); 7 nucleotides agree with TRBD1. The junction had 7 bases not matched to a gene; V was cut back by 4 bases and J by 1 base. This CDR3 has 15 residues. Germline CDR1 reads LGHDT; CDR2 reads YNNKEL (reference sequence). The CDR3 nucleotides read TGTGCCAGCAGCCCCCGACAGGGTGGGTCCTACGAGCAGTACTTC. Translated: CASSPRQGGSYEQYF.

V and J are TRBV9 and TRBJ2-3; possible D gene TRBD2, 5 bases. CDR3 length: 16 amino acids. V lost 0 bases and J lost 2, with 13 bases in between. Per germline, CDR1 SGDLS and CDR2 YYNGEE. This CDR3 is CASSVGGLPPTDTQYF. The DNA of the CDR3 is TGTGCCAGCAGCGTAGGAGGGCTACCGCCCACAGATACGCAGTATTTT.